Each of the 13 T cell receptor beta chains below was sequenced from the same sample in a study of cytomegalovirus exposure and HLA in healthy donors. The table came from immunoSEQ multiplex PCR; TCRdb's copy has only in-frame clones and leaves some out. The table has under 200,000 clones, around 96% seen once. The sequenced sample was PBMCs. The source of these receptors is a woman younger than 35 in good health and CMV-seronegative.

V usage is TRBV7-8 and J usage is TRBJ2-3; TRBD2 agrees at 7 bases. The length of the CDR3 is 14 residues. Germline V gives CDR1 SGHVS, CDR2 FQNEAQ. V was pared by 1 base and J by 5 bases, with 3 bases of the junction left unmatched. The CDR3 loop is CASSLVRGGDTQYF. CDR3 coding DNA: TGTGCCAGCAGCTTAGTTCGCGGGGGAGATACGCAGTATTTT.

This sequence joins TRBV7-2 and TRBJ1-6; maybe TRBD1 (5 bases). Germline values: CDR1 SGHTA, CDR2 FQGNSA. CDR3 length: 16 residues. V gave up 5 bases and J gave up 7 bases, with 18 bases separating them. CDR3 in DNA: TGTGCCAGCAGCCCGGTGGGGGGGAACCCGAATTCACCCCTCCACTTT. This gives the protein CASSPVGGNPNSPLHF.

About this clone: One end of the junction varies from germline; a read error may be responsible. CDR3 residues: CASSLAQGFGNTIYF. The CDR3 DNA sequence: TGTGCTAGCAGCTTAGCCCAGGGCTTTGGAAACACCATATATTTT. The chain links TRBV7-7 to TRBJ1-3, with D tentatively TRBD1 (5 bases). Germline V CDR1 and CDR2: SSHAT, FNYEAQ (reference sequence). This CDR3 has 15 residues.

The gene calls are TRBV6-5 and TRBJ1-1; 7 nucleotides line up with TRBD1. Germline CDR1 and CDR2: MNHEY and SVGAGI. J gave up 0 bases and V 2 bases, and 0 bases lay outside the gene matches. The CDR3 is made up of 14 amino acids. The CDR3 here is CASSYGTVNTEAFF. The CDR3 nucleotides read TGTGCCAGCAGTTACGGGACAGTGAACACTGAAGCTTTCTTT.

This chain uses TRBV6-1 with TRBJ2-7, with D possibly TRBD1 on 5 matching bases. Trimming took off 6 bases at V and 9 bases at J, with 9 bases between the two ends. The CDR3 contains 10 residues. Germline lookup yields CDR1 MNHNS and CDR2 SASEGT. CDR3 sequence (DNA): TGTGCCAGCAGGGGGCCCCCGCAGTACTTC. Its translation: CASRGPPQYF.

The chain combines TRBV10-1 with TRBJ1-1; 11 bases fit TRBD1. There are 13 residues in the CDR3. V lost 6 bases and J lost 13; bases outside the gene matches: 10. Germline V CDR1 and CDR2: WNHNN, SYGVQD (reference sequence). The chain's CDR3 is CASRAPGQGVVFF. CDR3 DNA sequence: TGCGCCAGCAGGGCGCCGGGACAGGGGGTTGTTTTCTTT.

The chain combines TRBV11-2 with TRBJ2-5; TRBD2 matches 7 bases. The CDR3 is 15 residues long. J gave up 4 bases and V 3 bases, and 8 bases lay outside the gene matches. Germline CDR1 reads SGHAT; CDR2 reads FQNNGV. The DNA of the CDR3 is TGTGCCAGCAGCTTGCCCCAAGGCGGGGGAGAGACCCAGTACTTC. This translates into CASSLPQGGGETQYF.

The chain uses TRBV9 and TRBJ1-1; 10 bases are shared with TRBD1. With V trimmed by 4 bases and J by 8 bases, 5 bases remained unmatched. CDR3 length: 13 amino acids. Germline-derived CDR1 and CDR2 are SGDLS and YYNGEE. This chain's CDR3 is CASSPRQGAEAFF. The CDR3 DNA sequence: TGTGCCAGCAGCCCAAGACAGGGGGCAGAAGCTTTCTTT.

V and J are TRBV9 and TRBJ1-3, with D unclear. CDR3 size: 13 residues. V was clipped by 0 bases and J by 4 bases, with 5 bases between them. The germline gives CDR1 SGDLS, CDR2 YYNGEE. This chain's CDR3 is CASSVGPGNTIYF. The CDR3 DNA is TGTGCCAGCAGCGTAGGGCCCGGAAACACCATATATTTT.

The J gene is TRBJ2-7, the V gene TRBV7-9, with 7 bases aligning to TRBD1. With V trimmed by 5 bases and J by 7 bases, 11 bases remained unmatched. In germline, CDR1 is SEHNR, CDR2 FQNEAQ (reference sequence). This CDR3 has 14 residues. The CDR3 DNA is TGTGCCAGCAGCCCGGCCAGTTCCAGGGGGGAGCAGTACTTC. Translated, it gives CASSPASSRGEQYF.

V gene TRBV4-1 combines with J gene TRBJ2-3; 10 bases agree with TRBD1. V shed 4 bases and J 1 base; nucleotides not matched to a gene: 5. The CDR3 spans 16 residues. Germline V gene data show CDR1 as MGHRA and CDR2 as YSYEKL. The CDR3 loop reads CASSLLGTGGTDTQYF. In DNA form, the CDR3 reads TGCGCCAGCAGCCTGCTAGGGACAGGGGGCACAGATACGCAGTATTTT.

The rearrangement joins TRBV18 to TRBJ2-1, with D possibly being TRBD1 (6 bases). This CDR3 has 13 amino acids. V was trimmed by 2 bases and J by 6 bases, leaving 8 bases between them. The germline V gene encodes CDR1 KGHSH and CDR2 LQKENI. This chain's CDR3 is CASSPTGFNEQFF. DNA of the CDR3: TGTGCCAGCTCACCAACAGGGTTCAATGAGCAGTTCTTC.

V usage is TRBV4-3 and J usage is TRBJ2-7; 11 bases match TRBD1. Trimming at V came to 1 base and at J to 3 bases, leaving 2 bases not matched to a gene. Per the germline V gene, CDR1 is LGHNA and CDR2 is YSLEER. The CDR3 runs 15 residues. The CDR3 DNA reads TGCGCCAGCAGCCAAGCCGGGACAGGGGGCTACGAGCAGTACTTC. It specifies CASSQAGTGGYEQYF.